This TCR beta chain was documented in a study of blood T cell repertoires in COVID-19. The authors' processing: Reference gene primer amplification gave estimated nucleated cell counts. The table came from immunoSEQ multiplex PCR; TCRdb's copy has only in-frame clones and leaves some out. V and J calls plus clone size are reproduced from that table; the DNA served to infer D and trimming. The data hold 150,000 to 250,000 clones, with roughly 90% observed a single time. This CDR3 spans 13 amino acids. Germline CDR1 reads SGHDN; CDR2 reads FVKESK. Trimming took off 3 bases at V and 7 bases at J, with 10 bases between the two ends. Researchers sorted participants into cohorts using their self-reported clinical history.

Sequenced: PBMCs or T cells enriched from blood (not recorded which). The chain is built from TRBV14 and TRBJ1-5; tentatively, D is TRBD1 (5 bases). The TCR originated in a woman in her thirties who had recovered from COVID-19. CDR3: CASSQNRGQPQHF. The CDR3 nucleotides are TGTGCCAGCAGCCAGAATCGGGGGCAGCCCCAGCATTTT.